This T cell receptor (beta chain) was obtained from a study of shared clonotypes between healthy human individuals. The germline gives CDR1 SGDLS, CDR2 YYNGEE. The CDR3 sequence is 15 residues long. Trimming at V came to 4 bases and at J to 1 base, leaving 6 bases not matched to a gene. Sequenced by immunoSEQ multiplex PCR; TCRdb stores in-frame clones only, minus some. The data hold fewer than 1.8 million clones, with approximately 98.5% observed a single time. J is TRBJ2-7 and V is TRBV9, with 9 positions matching TRBD1. The specimen sequenced was naive CD4+ T cells sorted from blood. The subset is: CD45RA+ positively selected. The origin of this receptor is a man aged 30-40 years in good health. CDR3 amino acids: CASSKGQGWSYEQYF. DNA of the CDR3: TGTGCCAGCAGCAAGGGACAGGGTTGGTCCTACGAGCAGTACTTC.